Listed below are T cell receptor beta chains from one sample, sequenced in a study of blood T cell repertoires in COVID-19. Profiled with immunoSEQ multiplex PCR; TCRdb holds only in-frame clones, not every one. Of 93,000 or so clones detected, approximately 90% appear once; the ten largest clones hold 17%. Sequencing was performed on peripheral blood. Receptors originate from a woman aged 80 or over in a cohort sampled during active COVID-19. CDR3s include the opening cysteine and the closing phenylalanine or tryptophan. The D gene is left open where the match is weak. Rows give clone size only sometimes, using once, few, many, or a class for an expanded clone.

d_gene: TRBD1
j_gene: TRBJ2-7
v_gene: TRBV15
abundance: -
CDR3nt: TGTGCCACCAGCAGAGGGGGACAGGGGGTGTACGAGCAGTACTTC
CDR3aa: CATSRGGQGVYEQYF

d_gene: -
j_gene: TRBJ1-2
v_gene: TRBV5-6
abundance: -
CDR3nt: TGTGCCAGCAGCTTAGGAGGTTCGGGGGACTATGGCTACACCTTC
CDR3aa: CASSLGGSGDYGYTF

d_gene: TRBD1
j_gene: TRBJ1-2
v_gene: TRBV6-1
abundance: once
CDR3nt: TGTGCCAGCAGTGACACAGGGGAAGGATATGGCTACACCTTC
CDR3aa: CASSDTGEGYGYTF

d_gene: TRBD1
j_gene: TRBJ2-2
v_gene: TRBV11-3
abundance: -
CDR3nt: TGTGCCAGCAGCTTGGGACAGGGTGGGGCCGGGGAGCTGTTTTTT
CDR3aa: CASSLGQGGAGELFF

d_gene: -
j_gene: TRBJ1-4
v_gene: TRBV6-5
abundance: -
CDR3nt: TGTGCCAGCAGATGGGGGGGTGCAACTAATGAAAAACTGTTTTTT
CDR3aa: CASRWGGATNEKLFF

d_gene: -
j_gene: TRBJ2-6
v_gene: TRBV30
abundance: -
CDR3nt: TGTGCCTGGAGTTTGACTGCTAGCTCTGGGGCCAACGTCCTGACTTTC
CDR3aa: CAWSLTASSGANVLTF

d_gene: -
j_gene: TRBJ2-7
v_gene: TRBV19
abundance: -
CDR3nt: TGTGCCAGTAGTATCGGAGGGAGAACTGACTACTACGAGCAGTACTTC
CDR3aa: CASSIGGRTDYYEQYF

d_gene: TRBD1
j_gene: TRBJ2-7
v_gene: TRBV6-5
abundance: -
CDR3nt: TGTGCCAGCAGTACACAGGACAGGGGGTCCTACGAGCAGTACTTC
CDR3aa: CASSTQDRGSYEQYF

d_gene: TRBD2
j_gene: TRBJ2-6
v_gene: TRBV24-1
abundance: -
CDR3nt: TGTGCCACCAGTGATCGACTAGCGGGAGATGGGGCCAACGTCCTGACTTTC
CDR3aa: CATSDRLAGDGANVLTF

d_gene: TRBD2
j_gene: TRBJ2-1
v_gene: TRBV7-9
abundance: -
CDR3nt: TGTGCCAGCAGCTCTCTAGCGGGATCGTTACACAATGAGCAGTTCTTC
CDR3aa: CASSSLAGSLHNEQFF

d_gene: -
j_gene: TRBJ1-2
v_gene: TRBV12-3/TRBV12-4
abundance: -
CDR3nt: TGTGCCAGCAGTTTACTGGACACTCATGGCTACACCTTC
CDR3aa: CASSLLDTHGYTF

d_gene: -
j_gene: TRBJ2-2
v_gene: TRBV6-5
abundance: -
CDR3nt: TGTGCCAGCAGGACTCGGGGTGGGAACACCGGGGAGCTGTTTTTT
CDR3aa: CASRTRGGNTGELFF

d_gene: -
j_gene: TRBJ2-3
v_gene: TRBV1
abundance: -
CDR3nt: TGCACCAGCCCGGGGACTAGCGGGGACCCAAGCACAGATACGCAGTATTTT
CDR3aa: CTSPGTSGDPSTDTQYF

d_gene: -
j_gene: TRBJ2-4
v_gene: TRBV12-3/TRBV12-4
abundance: once
CDR3nt: TGTGCCAGCCTAGTTGAGGCCAAAAACATTCAGTACTTC
CDR3aa: CASLVEAKNIQYF

d_gene: -
j_gene: TRBJ1-3
v_gene: TRBV5-1
abundance: few
CDR3nt: TGCGCCAGCAGCTTGCAGGGCCGGGACACCATATATTTT
CDR3aa: CASSLQGRDTIYF

d_gene: -
j_gene: TRBJ2-1
v_gene: TRBV2
abundance: -
CDR3nt: TGTGCCAGCAGTTCAGGGTGGGGTTCCTACAATGAGCAGTTCTTC
CDR3aa: CASSSGWGSYNEQFF

d_gene: TRBD2
j_gene: TRBJ2-3
v_gene: TRBV4-2
abundance: -
CDR3nt: TGTGCCAGCAGCCAAGAAGCTAGCGGATCTAGCACAGATACGCAGTATTTT
CDR3aa: CASSQEASGSSTDTQYF

d_gene: -
j_gene: TRBJ1-4
v_gene: TRBV5-1
abundance: -
CDR3nt: TGCGCCAGCAGCCCTGGGCAGCCAAATGAAAAACTGTTTTTT
CDR3aa: CASSPGQPNEKLFF

d_gene: TRBD1
j_gene: TRBJ2-3
v_gene: TRBV13
abundance: -
CDR3nt: TGTGCCTCAACAGGGGGATCAGATACGCAGTATTTT
CDR3aa: CASTGGSDTQYF

d_gene: TRBD2
j_gene: TRBJ2-5
v_gene: TRBV3-1/TRBV3-2
abundance: -
CDR3nt: TGTGCCAGCAGCCAAGATGCGGGAGTGGCAGAGACCCAGTACTTC
CDR3aa: CASSQDAGVAETQYF

d_gene: TRBD2
j_gene: TRBJ2-1
v_gene: TRBV6-5
abundance: -
CDR3nt: TGTGCCAGCAGTATTCTAGCGGGGAATGAGCAGTTCTTC
CDR3aa: CASSILAGNEQFF

d_gene: -
j_gene: TRBJ1-3
v_gene: TRBV7-2
abundance: -
CDR3nt: TGTGCCAGCAGCTTAGTTAGCTCTGGAAACACCATATATTTT
CDR3aa: CASSLVSSGNTIYF

d_gene: TRBD1
j_gene: TRBJ1-2
v_gene: TRBV10-3
abundance: few
CDR3nt: TGTGCCATCATGGAAACAGGGGGCGCGAGAGACGGCTACACCTTC
CDR3aa: CAIMETGGARDGYTF

d_gene: -
j_gene: TRBJ2-7
v_gene: TRBV10-3
abundance: -
CDR3nt: TGTGCCATCAGTGAGAGGGGTTACGAGCAGTACTTC
CDR3aa: CAISERGYEQYF